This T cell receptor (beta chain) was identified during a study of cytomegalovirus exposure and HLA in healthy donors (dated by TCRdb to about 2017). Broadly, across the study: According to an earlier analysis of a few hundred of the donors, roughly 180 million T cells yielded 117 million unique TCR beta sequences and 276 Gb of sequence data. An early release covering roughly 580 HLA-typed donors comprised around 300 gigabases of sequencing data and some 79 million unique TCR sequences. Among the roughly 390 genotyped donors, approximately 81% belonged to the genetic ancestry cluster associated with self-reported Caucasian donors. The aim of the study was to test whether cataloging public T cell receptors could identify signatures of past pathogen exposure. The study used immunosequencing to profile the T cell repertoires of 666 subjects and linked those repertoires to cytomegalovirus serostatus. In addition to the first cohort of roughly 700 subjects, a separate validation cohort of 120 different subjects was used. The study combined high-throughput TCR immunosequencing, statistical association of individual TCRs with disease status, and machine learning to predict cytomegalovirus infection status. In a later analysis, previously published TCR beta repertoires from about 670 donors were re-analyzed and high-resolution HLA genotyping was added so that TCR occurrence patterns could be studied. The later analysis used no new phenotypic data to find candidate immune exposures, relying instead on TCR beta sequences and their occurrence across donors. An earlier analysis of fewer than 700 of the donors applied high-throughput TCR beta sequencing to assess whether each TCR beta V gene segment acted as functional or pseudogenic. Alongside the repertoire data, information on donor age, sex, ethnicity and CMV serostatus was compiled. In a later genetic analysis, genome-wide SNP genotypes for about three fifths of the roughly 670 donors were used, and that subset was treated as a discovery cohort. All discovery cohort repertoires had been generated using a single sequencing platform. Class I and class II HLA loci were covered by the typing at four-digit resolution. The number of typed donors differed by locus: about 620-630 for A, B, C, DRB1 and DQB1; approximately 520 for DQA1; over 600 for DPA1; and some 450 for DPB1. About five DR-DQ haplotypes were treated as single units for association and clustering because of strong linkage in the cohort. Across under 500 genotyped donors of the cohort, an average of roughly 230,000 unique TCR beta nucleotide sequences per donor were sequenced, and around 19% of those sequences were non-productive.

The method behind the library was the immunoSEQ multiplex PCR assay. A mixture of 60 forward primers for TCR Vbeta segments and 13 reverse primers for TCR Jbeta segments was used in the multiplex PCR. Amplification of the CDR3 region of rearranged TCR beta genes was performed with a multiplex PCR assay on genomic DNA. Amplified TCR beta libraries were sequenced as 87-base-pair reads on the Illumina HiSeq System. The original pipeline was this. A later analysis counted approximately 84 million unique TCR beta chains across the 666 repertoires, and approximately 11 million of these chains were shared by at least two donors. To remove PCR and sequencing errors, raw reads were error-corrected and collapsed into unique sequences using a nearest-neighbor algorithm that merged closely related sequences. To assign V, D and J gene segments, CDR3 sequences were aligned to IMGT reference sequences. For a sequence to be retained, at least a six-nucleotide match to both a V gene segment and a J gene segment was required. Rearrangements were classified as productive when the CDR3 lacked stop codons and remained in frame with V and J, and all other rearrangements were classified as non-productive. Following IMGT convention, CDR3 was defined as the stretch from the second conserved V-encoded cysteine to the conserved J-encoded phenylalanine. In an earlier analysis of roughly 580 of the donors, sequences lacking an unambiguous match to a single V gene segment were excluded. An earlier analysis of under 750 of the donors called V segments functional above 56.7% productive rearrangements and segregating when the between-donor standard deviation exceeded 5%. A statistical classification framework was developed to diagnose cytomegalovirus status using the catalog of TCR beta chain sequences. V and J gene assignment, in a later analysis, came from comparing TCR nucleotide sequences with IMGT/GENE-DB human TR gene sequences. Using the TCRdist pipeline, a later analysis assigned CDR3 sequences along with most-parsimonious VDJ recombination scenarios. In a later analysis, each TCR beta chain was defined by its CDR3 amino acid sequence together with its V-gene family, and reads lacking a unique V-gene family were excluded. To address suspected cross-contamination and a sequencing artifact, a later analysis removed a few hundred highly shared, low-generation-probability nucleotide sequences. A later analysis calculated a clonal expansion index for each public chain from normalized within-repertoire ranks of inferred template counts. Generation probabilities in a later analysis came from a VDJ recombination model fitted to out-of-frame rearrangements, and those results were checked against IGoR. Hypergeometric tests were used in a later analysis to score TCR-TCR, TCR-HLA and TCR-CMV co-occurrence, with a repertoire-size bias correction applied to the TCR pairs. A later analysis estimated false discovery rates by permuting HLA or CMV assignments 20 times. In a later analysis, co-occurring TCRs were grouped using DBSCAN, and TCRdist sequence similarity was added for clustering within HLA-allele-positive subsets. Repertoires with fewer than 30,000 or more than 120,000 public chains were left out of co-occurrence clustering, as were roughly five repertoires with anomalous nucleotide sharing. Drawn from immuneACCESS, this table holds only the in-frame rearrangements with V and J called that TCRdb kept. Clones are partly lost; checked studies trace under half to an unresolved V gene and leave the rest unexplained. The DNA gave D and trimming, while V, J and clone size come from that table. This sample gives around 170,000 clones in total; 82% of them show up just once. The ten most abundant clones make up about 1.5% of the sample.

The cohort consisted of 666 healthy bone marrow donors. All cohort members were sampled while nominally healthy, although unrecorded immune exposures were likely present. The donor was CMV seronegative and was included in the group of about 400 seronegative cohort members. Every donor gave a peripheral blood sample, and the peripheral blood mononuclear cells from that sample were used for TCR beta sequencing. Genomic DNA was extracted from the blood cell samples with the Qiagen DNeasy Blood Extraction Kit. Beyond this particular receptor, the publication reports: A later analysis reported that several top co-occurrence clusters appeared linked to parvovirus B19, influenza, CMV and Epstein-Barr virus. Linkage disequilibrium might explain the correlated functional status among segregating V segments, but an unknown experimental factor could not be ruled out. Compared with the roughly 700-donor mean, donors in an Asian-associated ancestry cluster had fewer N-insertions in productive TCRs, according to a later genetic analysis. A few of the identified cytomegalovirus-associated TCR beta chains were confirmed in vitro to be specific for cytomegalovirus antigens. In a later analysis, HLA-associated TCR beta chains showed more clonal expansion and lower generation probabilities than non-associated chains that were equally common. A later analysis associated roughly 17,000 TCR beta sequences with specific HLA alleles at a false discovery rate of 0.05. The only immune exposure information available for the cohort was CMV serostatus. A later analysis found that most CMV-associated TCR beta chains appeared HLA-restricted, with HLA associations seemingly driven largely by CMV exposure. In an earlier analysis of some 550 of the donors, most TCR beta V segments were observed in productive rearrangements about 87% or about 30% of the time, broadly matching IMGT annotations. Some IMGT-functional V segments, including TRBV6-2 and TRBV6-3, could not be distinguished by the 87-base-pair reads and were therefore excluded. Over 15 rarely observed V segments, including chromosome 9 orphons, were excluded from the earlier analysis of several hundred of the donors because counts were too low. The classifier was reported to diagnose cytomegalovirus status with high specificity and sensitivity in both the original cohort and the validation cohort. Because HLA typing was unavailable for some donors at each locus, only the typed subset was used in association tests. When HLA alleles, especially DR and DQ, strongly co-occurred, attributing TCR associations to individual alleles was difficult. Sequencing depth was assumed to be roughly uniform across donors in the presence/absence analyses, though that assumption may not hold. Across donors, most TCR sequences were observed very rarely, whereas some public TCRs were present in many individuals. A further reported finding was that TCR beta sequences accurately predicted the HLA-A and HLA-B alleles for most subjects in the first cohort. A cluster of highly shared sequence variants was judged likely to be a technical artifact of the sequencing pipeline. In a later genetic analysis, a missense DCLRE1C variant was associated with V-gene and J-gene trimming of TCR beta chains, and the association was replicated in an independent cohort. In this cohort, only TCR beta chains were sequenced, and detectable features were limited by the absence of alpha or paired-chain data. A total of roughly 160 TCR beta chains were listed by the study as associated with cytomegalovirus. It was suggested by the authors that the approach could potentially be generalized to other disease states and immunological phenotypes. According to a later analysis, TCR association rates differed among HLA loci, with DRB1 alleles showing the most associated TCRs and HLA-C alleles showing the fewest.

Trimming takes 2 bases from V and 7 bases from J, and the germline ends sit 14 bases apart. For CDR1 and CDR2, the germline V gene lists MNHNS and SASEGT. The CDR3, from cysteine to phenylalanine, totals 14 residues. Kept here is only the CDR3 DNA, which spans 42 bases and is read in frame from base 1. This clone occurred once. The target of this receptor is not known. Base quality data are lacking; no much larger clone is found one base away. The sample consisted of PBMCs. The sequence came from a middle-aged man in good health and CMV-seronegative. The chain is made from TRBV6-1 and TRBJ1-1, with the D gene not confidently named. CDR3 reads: CASSETWVGGEAFF. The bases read TGTGCCAGCAGTGAAACCTGGGTTGGAGGTGAAGCTTTCTTT.